Presented here are 18 T cell receptor beta chains from one specimen sequenced in a study of control samples from healthy donors and cancer patients. Clones were sequenced by immunoSEQ multiplex PCR, and TCRdb holds only the in-frame ones, with some missing. Of 100,000 to 150,000 clones in the sample, approximately 92% were seen once. The sequencing sample was made of blood. These receptors came from a man in his forties in good health.

The chain combines TRBV5-1 with TRBJ1-1; D unresolved. V dropped 0 bases and J dropped 4 bases, with 13 bases sitting between them. Per germline, CDR1 SGHRS and CDR2 YFSETQ. The CDR3 length is 15 residues. CDR3 protein: CASSLGRPTGTEAFF. Written as DNA, the CDR3 is TGCGCCAGCAGCTTGGGACGCCCGACGGGCACTGAAGCTTTCTTT.

This clone was seen a few times. This chain connects TRBV5-1 to TRBJ1-4, with 8 bases fitting TRBD1. After removal of 4 bases from V and 8 bases from J, the junction contained 7 bases not matched to a gene. Germline loops: CDR1 SGHRS, CDR2 YFSETQ. The CDR3 covers 14 residues. The CDR3 region has the DNA TGCGCCAGCAGCCAACAGGGGGGAAGGGAAAAACTGTTTTTT. Its protein product is CASSQQGGREKLFF.

The chain has TRBV9 and TRBJ1-2; 10 nucleotides agree with TRBD1. With V trimmed by 3 bases and J by 4 bases, 6 bases remained unmatched. From germline, CDR1 is SGDLS and CDR2 YYNGEE. The length of the CDR3 is 15 residues. CDR3 sequence: CASSEGDRGGYGYTF. CDR3 nucleotide sequence: TGTGCCAGCAGCGAGGGGGACAGGGGTGGCTATGGCTACACCTTC.

This chain connects TRBV4-1 to TRBJ2-3; TRBD2 matches at 14 bases. V lost 3 bases to trimming and J lost 8 bases; unmatched junction nucleotides: 4. The CDR3 loop spans 15 amino acids. Germline-derived CDR1 and CDR2 are MGHRA and YSYEKL. The CDR3 nucleotides are TGCGCCAGCAGCCAGACTAGCGGGGGGGCGGTTACGCAGTATTTT. Translating gives CASSQTSGGAVTQYF.

This chain joins TRBV3-1 (or the pseudogene TRBV3-2) and TRBJ2-2; 8 nucleotides line up with TRBD1. The trim removed 6 bases at V and 0 bases at J, leaving 3 bases unmatched. The CDR3 is made up of 15 amino acids. CDR1 and CDR2 (germline): LGHDT, YNNKEL (reference sequence). The CDR3 sequence: CASRQGQANTGELFF. The CDR3 region has the DNA TGTGCCAGCAGACAGGGACAGGCGAACACCGGGGAGCTGTTTTTT.

The genes are TRBV6-6 and TRBJ1-1; D possibly corresponds to TRBD1 (5 bases). Trimming took off 6 bases at V and 8 bases at J, with 7 bases between the two ends. Germline CDR1 reads MNHNY; CDR2 reads SVGAGI (reference sequence). The CDR3 sequence is 10 residues long. In DNA form, the CDR3 reads TGTGCCAGCAGGGGGGGGGAAGCTTTCTTT. Translated: CASRGGEAFF.

The chain employs TRBV4-2 and TRBJ2-5, with D perhaps being TRBD1 or TRBD2 (5 bases each). The germline V gene encodes CDR1 LGHNA and CDR2 YNFKEQ. Trimming removed 3 bases at V and 7 bases at J, with 15 bases between. The CDR3 spans 14 residues. CDR3 sequence reads: CASSQNSNGGTQYF. In DNA form, the CDR3 reads TGTGCCAGCAGCCAGAATAGCAATGGGGGGACCCAGTACTTC.

V is TRBV5-1 and J is TRBJ2-7; a weak D match, TRBD1 (6 bases). The length of the CDR3 is 14 residues. Germline CDR1 is SGHRS and CDR2 is YFSETQ. V was trimmed by 5 bases and J by 0 bases, leaving 12 bases between them. The CDR3 region is CASRSGVLSYEQYF. The CDR3 nucleotides are TGCGCCAGCAGGTCAGGGGTTCTCTCCTACGAGCAGTACTTC. Based on the CDR3 plus reference TRBV5-1 and TRBJ2-7, the full variable domain is KAGVTQTPRYLIKTRGQQVTLSCSPISGHRSVSWYQQTPGQGLQFLFEYFSETQRNKGNFPGRFSGRQFSNSRSEMNVSTLELGDSALYLCASRSGVLSYEQYFGPGTRLTVT.

This chain links TRBV5-1 with TRBJ1-6, with no clear D. CDR1 is SGHRS, CDR2 YFSETQ, per germline. Trimming left V 3 bases short and J 8 bases short, with 15 bases between. CDR3 length equals 15 residues. The CDR3 DNA is TGCGCCAGCAGCTCGAGAGCAAAGCTGGATTCACCCCTCCACTTT. This encodes CASSSRAKLDSPLHF.

The V call is TRBV28, the J call TRBJ1-2; the match to TRBD1 covers 7 bases. The length of the CDR3 is 14 residues. V trimming: 5 bases; J trimming: 1 base; junction bases outside the gene matches: 4. In germline, CDR1 is MDHEN, CDR2 SYDVKM. CDR3: CASSPNRGNYGYTF. In DNA, the CDR3 is TGTGCCAGCAGTCCCAACAGGGGTAACTATGGCTACACCTTC.

DNA for the CDR3: TGTGCCAGCAGCGTAGGGGGCGGGGGGACCTCTGGGGCCAACGTCCTGACTTTC. It specifies CASSVGGGGTSGANVLTF. The chain couples TRBV9 to TRBJ2-6; 8 positions agree with TRBD2. CDR3 size: 18 residues. V lost 0 bases, J lost 0 bases, and 5 bases stayed unmatched. CDR1 SGDLS and CDR2 YYNGEE come from the germline V gene.

J is TRBJ2-3 and V is TRBV2; tentatively, D is TRBD2 (7 bases). CDR1 and CDR2 (germline): SNHLY, FYNNEI. The CDR3 contains 13 residues. The V and J ends lost 10 bases and 8 bases respectively, with 19 bases between them. CDR3 DNA sequence: TGTGCCACAGCCGGCGGGGGCCAGAGTACGCAGTATTTT. It is translated as CATAGGGQSTQYF. The variable domain in full, completed from reference TRBV2 and TRBJ2-3, reads EPEVTQTPSHQVTQMGQEVILRCVPISNHLYFYWYRQILGQKVEFLVSFYNNEISEKSEIFDDQFSVERPDGSNFTLKIRSTKLEDSAMYFCATAGGGQSTQYFGPGTRLTVL.

This chain joins TRBV18 and TRBJ1-2; 7 bases fit TRBD1. The length of the CDR3 is 13 residues. V lost 3 bases, J lost 8 bases, and 6 bases stayed unmatched. Germline CDR1 is KGHSH and CDR2 is LQKENI. The DNA for the CDR3 is TGTGCCAGCTCACCTAAAGACAGGGAAGGCTACACCTTC. Translation gives CASSPKDREGYTF.

The gene calls are TRBV24-1 and TRBJ1-5, with D uncertain. Germline lookup yields CDR1 KGHDR and CDR2 SFDVKD. The CDR3 extends over 12 amino acids. V lost 0 bases and J 4 bases, leaving 0 bases between the germline ends. CDR3 coding DNA: TGTGCCACCAGTGATTTGAATCAGCCCCAGCATTTT. Its protein is CATSDLNQPQHF.

CDR3 sequence (DNA): TGTGCCAGCAGCCGCCGGGACAGGGGCGATTCACCCCTCCACTTT. It specifies CASSRRDRGDSPLHF. The rearrangement uses TRBV3-1 (or the pseudogene TRBV3-2) and TRBJ1-6, with 10 bases lining up with TRBD1. The germline gives CDR1 LGHDT, CDR2 YNNKEL (reference sequence). This CDR3 spans 15 amino acids. V gave up 4 bases and J gave up 8 bases; unmatched junction bases: 5.

This chain links TRBV18 with TRBJ1-1; no clear D. V was trimmed by 3 bases and J by 6 bases, leaving 17 bases between them. Germline V gives CDR1 KGHSH, CDR2 LQKENI. This CDR3 is built from 15 residues. In DNA form, the CDR3 reads TGTGCCAGCTCACCCCCAGAGGTTACGAAACCTGAAGCTTTCTTT. Its translation: CASSPPEVTKPEAFF.

The chain employs TRBV5-6 and TRBJ1-2; D is uncertain. V lost 4 bases and J lost 10, with 17 bases in between. The CDR3 covers 13 residues. Germline values: CDR1 SGHDT, CDR2 YYEEEE. CDR3: CASSPVGQPIYTF. Written as DNA, the CDR3 is TGTGCCAGCAGCCCGGTTGGGCAGCCTATCTACACCTTC.

This clone was recorded once. The V and J genes are TRBV4-2 and TRBJ2-1; tentatively, D is TRBD1 (5 bases). The CDR3 runs 15 residues. From germline, CDR1 is LGHNA and CDR2 YNFKEQ. V lost 4 bases to trimming and J lost 6 bases, with 16 bases between them. In DNA, the CDR3 is TGTGCCAGCAGCCCACCCGACCCAGGGTTCAATGAGCAGTTCTTC. It encodes CASSPPDPGFNEQFF.